The 10 T cell receptor beta chains below were found in one sample sequenced in a study of T cells in Graves' hyperthyroidism and ophthalmopathy. The TCR beta CDR3 regions underwent amplification using RNA transcripts as the source. HTBI primers drove first-round RT-PCR of the TCR CDR3. Via MiXCR, TCRdb re-called the multiplex PCR reads, giving one row per CDR3 protein. Of hundreds of thousands of distinct CDR3 sequences listed, 35% to 40% are singletons. The specimen was blood. Receptors were obtained from a man in his late teens or twenties with Graves' hyperthyroidism.

There are many counts of this clonotype. The chain couples TRBV19 to TRBJ1-5; a weak D match, TRBD1 (5 bases). The CDR3 is made up of 13 amino acids. V lost 5 bases to trimming and J lost 6 bases, with 11 bases between them. Per the germline V gene, CDR1 is LNHDA and CDR2 is SQIVND (reference sequence). CDR3 DNA: TGTGCCAGTAGTGTGAGGGGCACTCAGCCCCAGCATTTT. Its protein is CASSVRGTQPQHF. The whole variable domain, filled in from reference TRBV19 and TRBJ1-5, reads DGGITQSPKYLFRKEGQNVTLSCEQNLNHDAMYWYRQDPGQGLRLIYYSQIVNDFQKGDIAEGYSVSREKKESFPLTVTSAQKNPTAFYLCASSVRGTQPQHFGDGTRLSIL.

On this clonotype itself: The junction and the germline gene differ at one end; a read error may be behind it. The chain recombines TRBV25-1 with TRBJ1-5; 8 bases line up with TRBD1. The CDR3 contains 17 residues. CDR1 MGHDK and CDR2 SYGVNS come from the germline V gene. The CDR3 sequence is CASGDLGDRRRDQPQHF. The CDR3 DNA is TGTGCCAGCGGTGACCTTGGGGACAGGAGGAGGGATCAGCCCCAGCATTTT.

V gene TRBV5-6 combines with J gene TRBJ1-1; TRBD1 matches 8 bases. The germline gives CDR1 SGHDT, CDR2 YYEEEE. V lost 4 bases and J lost 6; bases outside the gene matches: 5. This CDR3 spans 13 amino acids. The CDR3 spells CASSGTGRAEAFF. The CDR3 DNA sequence: TGTGCCAGCAGCGGGACAGGCAGGGCTGAAGCTTTCTTT.

CDR3 protein: CAISVSIQGSQHF. The DNA of the CDR3 is TGTGCCATCAGTGTAAGCATACAGGGGTCCCAGCATTTT. This rearrangement joins TRBV10-3 to TRBJ1-5, with 7 nucleotides matching TRBD1. The CDR3 extends over 13 amino acids. V was pared by 4 bases and J by 11 bases, with 8 bases of the junction left unmatched. Germline V CDR1 and CDR2: ENHRY, SYGVKD.

In regard to this clonotype: One end of the junction fails to match germline, which may point to a read error. The chain carries TRBV5-1 and TRBJ2-7; either TRBD1 or TRBD2 may fit D (6 bases each). The germline V gene has CDR1 SGHRS and CDR2 YFSETQ. CDR3 length equals 12 residues. CDR3 DNA: TGTGCCAGCAGGGGACTCCAGGGCGAGCAGTACTTC. Its translation is CASRGLQGEQYF.

The chain carries TRBV6-6 and TRBJ2-2; TRBD1 agrees at 7 bases. This CDR3 region has 14 residues. V lost 7 bases and J lost 1; bases outside the gene matches: 3. Germline V gene data show CDR1 as MNHNY and CDR2 as SVGAGI (reference sequence). Here the CDR3 reads CASIGQENTGELFF. CDR3 in DNA: TGTGCCAGCATTGGACAGGAGAACACCGGGGAGCTGTTTTTT.

On this clonotype itself: A much larger clone differs by one base, so this may be a read error. The chain couples TRBV10-3 to TRBJ1-5, with 10 positions matching TRBD1. In germline, CDR1 is ENHRY, CDR2 SYGVKD. The CDR3 length is 13 residues. With V trimmed by 6 bases and J by 11 bases, 7 bases remained unmatched. CDR3 protein: CAIRGTGEGTQHF. As DNA, the CDR3 is TGTGCCATCAGGGGGACAGGGGAAGGGACCCAGCATTTT.

This chain uses TRBV29-1 with TRBJ2-1; 7 bases match TRBD2. Germline V gene lookup returns CDR1 SQVTM and CDR2 ANQGSEA. Losses at the gene ends were 3 bases for V and 6 bases for J; bases not matched to a gene: 2. There are 12 residues in the CDR3. The DNA of the CDR3 is TGCAGCGTTGATAGACTAGCCAATGAGCAGTTCTTC. Translation gives CSVDRLANEQFF.

V gene TRBV20-1 combines with J gene TRBJ1-4; D uncertain. Trimming removed 3 bases from V and 6 bases from J, with 8 bases in between. Germline assignment: CDR1 DFQATT and CDR2 SNEGSKA (reference sequence). The CDR3 runs to 12 residues. The CDR3 loop reads CSASGEHEKLFF. CDR3 sequence (DNA): TGCAGTGCTAGTGGGGAGCATGAAAAACTGTTTTTT.

As for this clonotype: Possible read error: a much larger clone is one base away. The gene calls are TRBV29-1 and TRBJ1-6; D unclear. The CDR3 sequence is 14 residues long. Germline CDR1 reads SQVTM; CDR2 reads ANQGSEA. The CDR3 nucleotides are TGCAGCGTTGAGAGTCATTCCTTTAATCCACCCCTCCACTTT. The encoded protein is CSVESHSFNPPLHF.